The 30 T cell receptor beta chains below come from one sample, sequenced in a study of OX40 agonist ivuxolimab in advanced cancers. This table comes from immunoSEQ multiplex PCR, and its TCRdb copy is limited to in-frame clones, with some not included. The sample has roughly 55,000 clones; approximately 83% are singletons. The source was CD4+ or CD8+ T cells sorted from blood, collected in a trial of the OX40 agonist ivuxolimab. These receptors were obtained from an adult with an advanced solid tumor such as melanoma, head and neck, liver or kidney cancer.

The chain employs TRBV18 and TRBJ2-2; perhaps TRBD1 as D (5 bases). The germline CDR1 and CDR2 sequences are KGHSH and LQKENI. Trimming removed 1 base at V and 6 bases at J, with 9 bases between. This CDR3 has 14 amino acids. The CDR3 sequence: CASSPQGPAGELFF. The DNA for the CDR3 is TGTGCCAGCTCACCACAGGGGCCCGCCGGGGAGCTGTTTTTT.

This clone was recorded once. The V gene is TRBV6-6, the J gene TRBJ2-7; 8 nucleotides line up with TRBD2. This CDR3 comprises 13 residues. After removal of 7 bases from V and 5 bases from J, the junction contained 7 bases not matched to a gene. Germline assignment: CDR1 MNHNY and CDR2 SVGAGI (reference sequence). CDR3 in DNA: TGTGCCAGCACACCGGGGGGGGAGGACGAGCAGTACTTC. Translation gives CASTPGGEDEQYF.

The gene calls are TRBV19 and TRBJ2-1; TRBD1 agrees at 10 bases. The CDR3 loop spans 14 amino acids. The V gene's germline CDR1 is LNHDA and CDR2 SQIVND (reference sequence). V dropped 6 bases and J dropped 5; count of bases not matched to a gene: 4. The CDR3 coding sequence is TGTGCCAGTAGCCCGGACAGGGGGGACAATGAGCAGTTCTTC. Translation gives CASSPDRGDNEQFF.

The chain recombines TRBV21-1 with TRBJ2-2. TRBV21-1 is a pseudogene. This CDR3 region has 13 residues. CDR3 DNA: TGTGCCAGCAGCCGCTTTCACACCGGGGAGCTGTTTTTT. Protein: CASSRFHTGELFF.

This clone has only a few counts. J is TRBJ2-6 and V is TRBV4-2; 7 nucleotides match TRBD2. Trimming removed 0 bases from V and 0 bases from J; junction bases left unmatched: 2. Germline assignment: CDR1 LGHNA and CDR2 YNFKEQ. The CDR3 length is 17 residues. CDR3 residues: CASSQEWGGSGANVLTF. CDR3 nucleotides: TGTGCCAGCAGCCAAGAGTGGGGGGGCTCTGGGGCCAACGTCCTGACTTTC.

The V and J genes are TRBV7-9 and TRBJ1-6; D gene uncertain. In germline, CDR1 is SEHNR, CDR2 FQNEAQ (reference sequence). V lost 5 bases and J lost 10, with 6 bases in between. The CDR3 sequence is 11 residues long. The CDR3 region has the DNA TGTGCCAGCAGCCTAGGATCACCCCTCCACTTT. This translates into CASSLGSPLHF. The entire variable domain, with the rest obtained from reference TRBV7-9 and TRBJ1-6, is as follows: DTGVSQNPRHKITKRGQNVTFRCDPISEHNRLYWYRQTLGQGPEFLTYFQNEAQLEKSRLLSDRFSAERPKGSFSTLEIQRTEQGDSAMYLCASSLGSPLHFGNGTRLTVT.

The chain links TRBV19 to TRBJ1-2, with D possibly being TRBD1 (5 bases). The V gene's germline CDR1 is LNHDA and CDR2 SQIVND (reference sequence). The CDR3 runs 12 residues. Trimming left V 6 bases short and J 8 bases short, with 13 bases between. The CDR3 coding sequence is TGTGCCAGTAGAGTCATAAGGGGAGGCTACACCTTC. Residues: CASRVIRGGYTF.

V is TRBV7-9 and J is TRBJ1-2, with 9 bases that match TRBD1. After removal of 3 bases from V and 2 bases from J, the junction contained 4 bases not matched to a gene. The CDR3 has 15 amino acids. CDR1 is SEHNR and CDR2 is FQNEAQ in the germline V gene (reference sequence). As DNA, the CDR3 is TGTGCCAGCAGCTTGGCCGACAGGGGGAACTATGGCTACACCTTC. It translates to CASSLADRGNYGYTF.

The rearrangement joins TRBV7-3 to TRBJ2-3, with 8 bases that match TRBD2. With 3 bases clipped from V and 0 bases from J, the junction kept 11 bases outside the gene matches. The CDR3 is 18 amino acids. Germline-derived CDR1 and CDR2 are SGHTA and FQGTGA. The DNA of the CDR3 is TGTGCCAGCAGCTTTGGGACTAGTGGGAGCCCTAGCACAGATACGCAGTATTTT. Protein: CASSFGTSGSPSTDTQYF.

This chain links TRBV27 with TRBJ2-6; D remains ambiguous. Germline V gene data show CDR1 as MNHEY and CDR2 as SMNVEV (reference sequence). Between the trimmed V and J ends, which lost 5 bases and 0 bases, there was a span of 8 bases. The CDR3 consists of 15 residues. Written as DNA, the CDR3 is TGTGCCAGCAGTATACGGCTCTCTGGGGCCAACGTCCTGACTTTC. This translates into CASSIRLSGANVLTF. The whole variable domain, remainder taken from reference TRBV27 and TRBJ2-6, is EAQVTQNPRYLITVTGKKLTVTCSQNMNHEYMSWYRQDPGLGLRQIYYSMNVEVTDKGDVPEGYKVSRKEKRNFPLILESPSPNQTSLYFCASSIRLSGANVLTFGAGSRLTVL.

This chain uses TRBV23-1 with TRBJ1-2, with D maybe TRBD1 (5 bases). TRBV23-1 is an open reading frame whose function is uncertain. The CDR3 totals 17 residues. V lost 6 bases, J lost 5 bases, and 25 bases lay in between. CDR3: CASRKGLSRQPGYGYTF. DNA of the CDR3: TGCGCCAGCAGAAAGGGACTTTCTCGCCAACCTGGGTATGGCTACACCTTC.

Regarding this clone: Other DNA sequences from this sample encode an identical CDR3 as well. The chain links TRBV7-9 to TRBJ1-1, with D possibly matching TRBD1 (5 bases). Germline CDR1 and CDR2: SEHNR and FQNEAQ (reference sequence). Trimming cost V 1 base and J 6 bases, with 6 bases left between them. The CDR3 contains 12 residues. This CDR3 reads CASSLGGAEAFF. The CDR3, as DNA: TGTGCCAGCAGCTTAGGGGGGGCTGAAGCTTTCTTT.

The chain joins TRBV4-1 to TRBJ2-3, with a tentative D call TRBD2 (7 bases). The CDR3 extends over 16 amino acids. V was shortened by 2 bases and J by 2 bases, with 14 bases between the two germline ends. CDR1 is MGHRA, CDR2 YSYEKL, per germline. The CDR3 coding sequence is TGCGCCAGCAGCCAAAGGAGTGGGGGGGCCACAGATACGCAGTATTTT. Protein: CASSQRSGGATDTQYF.

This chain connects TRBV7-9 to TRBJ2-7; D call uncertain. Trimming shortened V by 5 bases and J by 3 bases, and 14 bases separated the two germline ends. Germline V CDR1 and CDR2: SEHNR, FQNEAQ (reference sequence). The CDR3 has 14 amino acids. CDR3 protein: CASSRTQVDYEQYF. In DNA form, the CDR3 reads TGTGCCAGCAGCCGAACTCAGGTGGACTACGAGCAGTACTTC.

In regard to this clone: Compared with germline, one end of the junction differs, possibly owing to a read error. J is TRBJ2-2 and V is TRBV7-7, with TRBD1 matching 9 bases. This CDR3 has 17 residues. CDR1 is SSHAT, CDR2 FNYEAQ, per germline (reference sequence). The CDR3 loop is CASSFAKGQGNTGELFF. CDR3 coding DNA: TGTGCTAGCAGCTTCGCTAAGGGACAGGGGAACACCGGGGAGCTGTTTTTT.

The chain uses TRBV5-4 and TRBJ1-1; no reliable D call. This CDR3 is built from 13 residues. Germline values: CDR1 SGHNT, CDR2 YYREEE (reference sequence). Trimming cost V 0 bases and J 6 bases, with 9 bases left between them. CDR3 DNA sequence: TGTGCCAGCAGCTTGGGGGGTAGTCCTGAAGCTTTCTTT. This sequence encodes CASSLGGSPEAFF.

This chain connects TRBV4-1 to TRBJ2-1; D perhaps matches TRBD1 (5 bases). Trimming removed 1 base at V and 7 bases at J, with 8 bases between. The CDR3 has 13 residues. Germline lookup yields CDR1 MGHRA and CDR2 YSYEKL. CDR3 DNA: TGCGCCAGCAGCCAAGCAAGGGGTAATGAGCAGTTCTTC. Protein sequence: CASSQARGNEQFF.

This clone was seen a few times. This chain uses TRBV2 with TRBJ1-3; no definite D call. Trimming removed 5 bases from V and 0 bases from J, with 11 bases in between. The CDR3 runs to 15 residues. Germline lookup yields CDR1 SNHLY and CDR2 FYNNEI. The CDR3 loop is CASSPDGSSGNTIYF. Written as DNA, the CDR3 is TGTGCCAGCAGTCCCGACGGCAGCTCTGGAAACACCATATATTTT.

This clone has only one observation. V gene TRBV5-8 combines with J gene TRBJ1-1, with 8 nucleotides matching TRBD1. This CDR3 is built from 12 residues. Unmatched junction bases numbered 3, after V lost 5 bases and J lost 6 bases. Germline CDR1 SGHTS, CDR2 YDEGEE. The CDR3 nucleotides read TGTGCCAGCAGTCTACAGGGGGCTGAAGCTTTCTTT. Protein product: CASSLQGAEAFF.

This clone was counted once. The CDR3: CASSYSLAGGYNEQFF. The CDR3 region has the DNA TGTGCCAGCAGCTACAGTCTAGCGGGGGGTTACAATGAGCAGTTCTTC. This sequence joins TRBV9 and TRBJ2-1; 11 positions match TRBD2. Trimming took 4 bases from V and 4 from J; bases not matched to a gene: 7. Germline values: CDR1 SGDLS, CDR2 YYNGEE. This CDR3 comprises 16 residues.

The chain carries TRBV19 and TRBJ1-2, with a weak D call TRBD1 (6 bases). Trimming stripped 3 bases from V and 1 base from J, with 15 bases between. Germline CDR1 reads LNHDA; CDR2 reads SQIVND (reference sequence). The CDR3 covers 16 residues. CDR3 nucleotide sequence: TGTGCCAGTAGTATTGGGGTCAGGGGAAGTAACTATGGCTACACCTTC. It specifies CASSIGVRGSNYGYTF.

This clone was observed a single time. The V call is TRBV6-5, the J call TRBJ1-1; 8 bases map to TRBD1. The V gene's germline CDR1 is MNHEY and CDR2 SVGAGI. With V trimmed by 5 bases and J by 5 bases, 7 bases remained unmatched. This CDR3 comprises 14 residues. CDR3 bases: TGTGCCAGCAGTGGGACAGGCAGTGTGACTGAAGCTTTCTTT. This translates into CASSGTGSVTEAFF.

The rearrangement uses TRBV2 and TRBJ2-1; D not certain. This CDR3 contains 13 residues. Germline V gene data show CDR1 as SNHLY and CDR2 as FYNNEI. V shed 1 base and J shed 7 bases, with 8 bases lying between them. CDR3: CASSEGVMNEQFF. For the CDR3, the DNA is TGTGCCAGCAGTGAAGGGGTGATGAATGAGCAGTTCTTC.

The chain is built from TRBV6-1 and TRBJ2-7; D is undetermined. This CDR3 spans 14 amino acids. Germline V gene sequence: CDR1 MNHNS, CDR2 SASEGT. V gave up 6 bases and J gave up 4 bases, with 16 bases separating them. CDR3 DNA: TGTGCCAGCAGCGGGTGGAAGATCGAGTACGAGCAGTACTTC. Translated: CASSGWKIEYEQYF.

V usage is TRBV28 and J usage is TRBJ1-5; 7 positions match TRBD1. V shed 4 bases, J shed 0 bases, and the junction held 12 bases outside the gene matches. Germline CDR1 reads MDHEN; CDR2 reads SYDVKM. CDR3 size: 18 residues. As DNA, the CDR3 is TGTGCCAGCAGTTCTTGGACAGGAGAGATCCTTAGCAATCAGCCCCAGCATTTT. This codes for CASSSWTGEILSNQPQHF.

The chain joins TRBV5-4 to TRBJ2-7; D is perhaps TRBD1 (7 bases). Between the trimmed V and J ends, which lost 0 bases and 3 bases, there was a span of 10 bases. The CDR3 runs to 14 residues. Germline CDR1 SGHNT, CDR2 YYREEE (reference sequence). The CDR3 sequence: CASSLGQGLYEQYF. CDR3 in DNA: TGTGCCAGCAGCTTGGGACAGGGACTCTACGAGCAGTACTTC. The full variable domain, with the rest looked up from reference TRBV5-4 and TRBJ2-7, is ETGVTQSPTHLIKTRGQQVTLRCSSQSGHNTVSWYQQALGQGPQFIFQYYREEENGRGNFPPRFSGLQFPNYSSELNVNALELDDSALYLCASSLGQGLYEQYFGPGTRLTVT.

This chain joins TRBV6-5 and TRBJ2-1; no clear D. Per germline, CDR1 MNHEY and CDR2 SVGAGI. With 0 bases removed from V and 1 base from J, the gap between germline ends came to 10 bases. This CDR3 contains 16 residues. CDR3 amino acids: CASSYSAAISYNEQFF. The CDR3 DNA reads TGTGCCAGCAGTTACTCGGCTGCGATTTCCTACAATGAGCAGTTCTTC.

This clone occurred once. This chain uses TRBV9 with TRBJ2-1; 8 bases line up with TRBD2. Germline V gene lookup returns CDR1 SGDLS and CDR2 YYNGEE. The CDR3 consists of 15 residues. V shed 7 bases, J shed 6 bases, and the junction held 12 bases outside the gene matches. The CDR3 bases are TGTGCCAGCCCCGGGGCCGGGGGGGCATCCAATGAGCAGTTCTTC. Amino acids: CASPGAGGASNEQFF.

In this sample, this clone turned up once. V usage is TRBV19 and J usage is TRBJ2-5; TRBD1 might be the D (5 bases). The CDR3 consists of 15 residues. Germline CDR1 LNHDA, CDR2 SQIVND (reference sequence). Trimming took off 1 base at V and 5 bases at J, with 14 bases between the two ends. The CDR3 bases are TGTGCCAGTAGTATAGGGTTGGGGCGCGGCGAGACCCAGTACTTC. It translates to CASSIGLGRGETQYF.

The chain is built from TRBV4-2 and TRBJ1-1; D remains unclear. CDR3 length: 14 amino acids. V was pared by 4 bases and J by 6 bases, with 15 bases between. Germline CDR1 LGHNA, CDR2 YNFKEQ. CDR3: CASSPGELAAEAFF. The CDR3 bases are TGTGCCAGCAGCCCTGGGGAACTAGCGGCTGAAGCTTTCTTT.